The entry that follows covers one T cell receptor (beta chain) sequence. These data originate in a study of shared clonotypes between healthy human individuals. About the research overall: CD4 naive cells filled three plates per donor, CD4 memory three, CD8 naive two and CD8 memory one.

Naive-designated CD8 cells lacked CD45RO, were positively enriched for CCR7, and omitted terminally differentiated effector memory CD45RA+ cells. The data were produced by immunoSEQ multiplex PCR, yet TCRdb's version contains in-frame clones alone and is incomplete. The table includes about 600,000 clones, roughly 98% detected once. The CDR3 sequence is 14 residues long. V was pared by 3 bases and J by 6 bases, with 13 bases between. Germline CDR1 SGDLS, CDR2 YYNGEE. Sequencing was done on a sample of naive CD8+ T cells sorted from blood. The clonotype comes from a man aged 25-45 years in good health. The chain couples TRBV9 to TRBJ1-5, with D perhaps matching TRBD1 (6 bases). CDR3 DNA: TGTGCCAGCAGCGAATCACAGGGAGGTCAGCCCCAGCATTTT. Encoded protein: CASSESQGGQPQHF.